The 8 T cell receptor beta chains below all came from one sample that was sequenced in a study of early T cells in non-severe SARS-CoV-2 infection. TCRdb independently ran MiXCR on the 5' RACE reads; one entry per CDR3 protein. The sample carries approximately 28,000 distinct CDR3 sequences, about 4.5% recorded once. This sample comprised whole blood, obtained at baseline. These TCRs come from an adult who was a healthcare worker with PCR-confirmed SARS-CoV-2 infection or an uninfected control (not recorded which).

The V and J genes are TRBV30 and TRBJ2-3; TRBD2 matches 10 bases. The germline V gene encodes CDR1 GTSNPN and CDR2 SVGIG (reference sequence). The CDR3 contains 16 residues. The junction had 9 bases not matched to a gene; V was cut back by 0 bases and J by 6 bases. In nucleotides, the CDR3 is TGTGCCTGGAGTGTACTAGCGGGAAAGGGGGCCGATACGCAGTATTTT. This gives the protein CAWSVLAGKGADTQYF.

This clonotype was counted many times. J is TRBJ2-7 and V is TRBV4-2; D is undetermined. The germline CDR1 and CDR2 sequences are LGHNA and YNFKEQ. There are 11 residues in the CDR3. The germline V and J ends were trimmed by 5 bases and 2 bases, with 4 bases remaining between them. This CDR3 is CASSSPYEQYF. In DNA form, the CDR3 reads TGTGCCAGCAGCTCTCCCTACGAGCAGTACTTC.

This clonotype occurred many times. V and J are TRBV20-1 and TRBJ1-5; TRBD1 matches 9 bases. Germline CDR1 reads DFQATT; CDR2 reads SNEGSKA (reference sequence). V lost 3 bases to trimming and J lost 6 bases; unmatched junction nucleotides: 9. This CDR3 region has 15 residues. CDR3 residues: CSARMGTGFAQPQHF. For the CDR3, the DNA is TGCAGTGCTAGGATGGGGACAGGGTTTGCTCAGCCCCAGCATTTT.

With respect to this clonotype: Given a much more abundant clone one base away, this may be a read error. J is TRBJ2-2 and V is TRBV6-5, with 7 bases lining up with TRBD1. The CDR3 is 15 residues long. Germline-derived CDR1 and CDR2 are MNHEY and SVGAGI. The junction had 4 bases not matched to a gene; V was cut back by 2 bases and J by 4 bases. CDR3 nucleotides: TGTGCCAGCAGTTACGAGGGGGCGATCACCGGGGAGCTGTTTTTT. Translating it yields CASSYEGAITGELFF.

This clonotype has a count of ten or more. This rearrangement joins TRBV20-1 to TRBJ2-5, with D possibly being TRBD1 (5 bases). CDR1 DFQATT and CDR2 SNEGSKA come from the germline V gene (reference sequence). The CDR3 covers 16 residues. Trimming removed 2 bases at V and 2 bases at J, with 18 bases between. The DNA for the CDR3 is TGCAGTGCTAGACCTGGGGCCGTCGGCCATCAAGAGACCCAGTACTTC. This codes for CSARPGAVGHQETQYF.

Concerning this clonotype itself: Possible read error: a much larger clone is one base away. The genes are TRBV5-1 and TRBJ2-7; perhaps TRBD2 as D (5 bases). Germline V gene lookup returns CDR1 SGHRS and CDR2 YFSETQ. The CDR3 is made up of 11 amino acids. The CDR3: CASSYDYDQYF. CDR3 DNA: TGCGCCAGCAGCTATGACTACGACCAGTACTTC.

Details on this clonotype: Given a much more abundant clone one base away, this may be a read error. The chain employs TRBV7-3 and TRBJ2-7; perhaps TRBD2 as D (5 bases). CDR3 size: 13 residues. The germline CDR1 and CDR2 sequences are SGHTA and FQGTGA. CDR3 DNA: TGTGCCAGCAGCTTAGCTAGCTCCTACGAGCAGCACTTC. Translating gives CASSLASSYEQHF.

This clonotype was recorded many times. V is TRBV6-4 and J is TRBJ1-1; D unresolved. CDR1 MRHNA and CDR2 SNTAGT come from the germline V gene. V was shortened by 2 bases and J by 4 bases, with 8 bases between the two germline ends. This CDR3 has 13 amino acids. This CDR3 reads CASSDREGTEAFF. DNA of the CDR3: TGTGCCAGCAGTGACAGGGAAGGCACTGAAGCTTTCTTT.